A selection of T cell receptor beta chains follows, all from one sample in a study of CD8 T cells in Susac syndrome. TCRdb re-called the immunoSEQ multiplex PCR reads through MiXCR, storing one row per CDR3 protein. The sample contains roughly 130,000 distinct CDR3 sequences, roughly 95% of which appear only once. The sequencing input was CD4+ T cells from PBMCs. The receptors derive from a human donor with multiple sclerosis. Each CDR3 is given with its conserved first and last residue. The D gene is left open where the match is weak. Clone size is not always given. Where it is, it says once, few, many or a class for expanded clones.

>-|TRBD1|TRBJ1-3|TRBV20-1
TGCAGTGCTCCTAAGCAGGGGGCGTCTGGAAACACCATATATTTT
CSAPKQGASGNTIYF
>-|TRBD2|TRBJ2-5|TRBV3-1
TGTGCCAGCAGCCGAGCGGGGGGCCAAGAGACCCAGTACTTC
CASSRAGGQETQYF
>-|TRBD2|TRBJ2-7|TRBV7-3
TGTGCCAGCAGCTCGTGGGGTAGCGGGAGGAACGAGCAGTACTTC
CASSSWGSGRNEQYF
>-|-|TRBJ2-4|TRBV9
TGTGCCAGCAGCGTAGGGGGGGCCGGCGCTGGGGTAAACATTCAGTACTTC
CASSVGGAGAGVNIQYF
>-|-|TRBJ1-6|TRBV20-1
TGCAGTGCCCAACCGCTCGGCGGCAGGGAGAATTCACCCCTCCACTTT
CSAQPLGGRENSPLHF
>-|-|TRBJ1-2|TRBV29-1
TGCAGCGTTGTGTGGGGGGTAATTAGCTATGGCTACACCTTC
CSVVWGVISYGYTF
>-|TRBD1|TRBJ2-5|TRBV18
TGTGCCAGCTCACCGCGACAGGGGGAGACCCAGTACTTC
CASSPRQGETQYF
>-|TRBD2|TRBJ2-1|TRBV14
TGTGCCAGCAGCCGAATACTAGCGGGAGGGGACAATGAGCAGTTCTTC
CASSRILAGGDNEQFF
>-|TRBD2|TRBJ2-1|TRBV15
TGTGCCACCGGTACTAGCGGGGGGACAACCTACAATGAGCAGTTCTTC
CATGTSGGTTYNEQFF
>-|-|TRBJ1-1|TRBV28
TGTGCCAGCAGGGACTTGGGGGCGGGAGCTTTCTTT
CASRDLGAGAFF
>-|TRBD2|TRBJ2-3|TRBV9
TGTGCCAGCAGCCCTCAACTAGCGGGAGTAGGCACAGATACGCAGTATTTT
CASSPQLAGVGTDTQYF
>-|-|TRBJ2-5|TRBV2
TGTGCCAGCACATGGAAGACCCAGTACTTC
CASTWKTQYF
>-|TRBD1|TRBJ2-5|TRBV12-3/TRBV12-4
TGTGCCAGCAGTTCCTCCGGGACAGGGAAAAAAGAGACCCAGTACTTC
CASSSSGTGKKETQYF
>-|TRBD2|TRBJ2-7|TRBV20-1
TGCAGTGCTAGCCCCCCTAGCGGGGGGGCGTCGTACGAGCAGTACTTC
CSASPPSGGASYEQYF
>-|TRBD2|TRBJ2-1|TRBV23-1
TGCGCCAGCAGTCAACGACTGCCGGGACTAGATCGGAATGAGCAGTTCTTC
CASSQRLPGLDRNEQFF
>-|-|TRBJ2-7|TRBV20-1
TGCAGTGCTAGTCTCCCAGGGGGGGGCTCCTACGAGCAGTACTTC
CSASLPGGGSYEQYF
>-|TRBD1|TRBJ2-5|TRBV15
TGTGCCACCAGCAGAGGACAGGGCCTGGAGACCCAGTACTTC
CATSRGQGLETQYF
>-|-|TRBJ2-2|TRBV7-2
TGTGCCAGCAGCCCCTCTTTGCGCGGGGAGCTGTTTTTT
CASSPSLRGELFF
>-|-|TRBJ1-1|TRBV29-1
TGCAGCGTTGGTAAGAACACTGAAGCTTTCTTT
CSVGKNTEAFF
>-|-|TRBJ1-2|TRBV20-1
TGCAGTGCTAGAGGAGTCCCCTATGGCTACACCTTC
CSARGVPYGYTF
>-|-|TRBJ1-1|TRBV7-9
TGTGCCAGCAGCTCGAGGGTTGAAGCTTTCTTT
CASSSRVEAFF
>-|-|TRBJ1-4|TRBV15
TGTGCCACCAGCAGAGCCCCCGCCGAAATTGGTGAAAAACTGTTTTTT
CATSRAPAEIGEKLFF
>-|-|TRBJ2-5|TRBV5-1
TGCGCCAGCAGCTTGGTGGGGTCTCAAGAGACCCAGTACTTC
CASSLVGSQETQYF
>-|TRBD2|TRBJ2-7|TRBV20-1
TGCAGTGCTACTGGACTAGCGGGAGGGTACGAGCAGTACTTC
CSATGLAGGYEQYF
>-|-|TRBJ2-5|TRBV7-3
TGTGCCAGCAGCTTTTTGACAACCTACCAAGAGACCCAGTACTTC
CASSFLTTYQETQYF
>-|-|TRBJ2-5|TRBV7-2
TGTGCCAGCAGCTTATCCAGGGCAGAGACCCAGTACTTC
CASSLSRAETQYF
>-|TRBD1|TRBJ2-6|TRBV6-5
TGTGCCAGCAGACCGCAGGGGGCTGGGGCCAACGTCCTGACTTTC
CASRPQGAGANVLTF
>once|-|TRBJ1-1|TRBV14
TGTGCCAGCAGCCAGCCCCCATCCGAAGCTTTCTTT
CASSQPPSEAFF
>-|TRBD1|TRBJ1-5|TRBV20-1
TGCAGTGCTCAACGTTTGACAGGGGTGGCCAATCAGCCCCAGCATTTT
CSAQRLTGVANQPQHF
>-|-|TRBJ1-2|TRBV27
TGTGCCAGCAGTTTAAAAGGGTTGGGCTATGGCTACACCTTC
CASSLKGLGYGYTF
>-|-|TRBJ2-5|TRBV6-1
TGTGCCAGCAGCCTCCAGGGAGGCGAGACCCAGTACTTC
CASSLQGGETQYF